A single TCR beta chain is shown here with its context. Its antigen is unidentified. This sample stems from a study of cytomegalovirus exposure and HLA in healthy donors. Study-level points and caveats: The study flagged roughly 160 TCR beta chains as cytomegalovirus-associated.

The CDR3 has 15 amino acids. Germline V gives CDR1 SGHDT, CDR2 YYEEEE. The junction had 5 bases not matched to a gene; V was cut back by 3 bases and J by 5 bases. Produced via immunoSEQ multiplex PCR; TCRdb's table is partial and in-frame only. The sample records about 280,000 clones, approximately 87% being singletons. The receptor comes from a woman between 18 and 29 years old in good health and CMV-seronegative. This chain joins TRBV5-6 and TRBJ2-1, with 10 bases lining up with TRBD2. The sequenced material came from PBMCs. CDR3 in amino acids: CASSWRLAGDNEQFF. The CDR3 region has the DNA TGTGCCAGCAGCTGGAGACTAGCGGGCGACAATGAGCAGTTCTTC.